This TCR beta chain originates from a study of T-cell memory formation after mild COVID-19. Points from the study as a whole: Pre-infection memory contained some responding clones, which suggested that cross-reactive memory had joined.

Trimming removed 9 bases from V and 4 bases from J; junction bases left unmatched: 16. The length of the CDR3 is 16 residues. Germline loops: CDR1 SGDLS, CDR2 YYNGEE. This clonotype was seen more than once but under ten times. The antigen remains undetermined. TCRdb processed the 5' RACE reads anew with MiXCR; each CDR3 protein has one entry. The sample has 550,000 to 650,000 distinct CDR3 sequences; around 16% are singletons. The specimen was PBMCs or a T cell subset sorted from them (not recorded which). This receptor was identified in an adult woman who had mild COVID-19 (a few samples of this study predate the infection). Cell type and time point are not known. The chain links TRBV9 to TRBJ1-2, with 9 bases identical to TRBD1. CDR3 sequence (DNA): TGTGCCAAACCCCGGGACAGGGTCGCATCACCCTATGGCTACACCTTC. The encoded protein is CAKPRDRVASPYGYTF.